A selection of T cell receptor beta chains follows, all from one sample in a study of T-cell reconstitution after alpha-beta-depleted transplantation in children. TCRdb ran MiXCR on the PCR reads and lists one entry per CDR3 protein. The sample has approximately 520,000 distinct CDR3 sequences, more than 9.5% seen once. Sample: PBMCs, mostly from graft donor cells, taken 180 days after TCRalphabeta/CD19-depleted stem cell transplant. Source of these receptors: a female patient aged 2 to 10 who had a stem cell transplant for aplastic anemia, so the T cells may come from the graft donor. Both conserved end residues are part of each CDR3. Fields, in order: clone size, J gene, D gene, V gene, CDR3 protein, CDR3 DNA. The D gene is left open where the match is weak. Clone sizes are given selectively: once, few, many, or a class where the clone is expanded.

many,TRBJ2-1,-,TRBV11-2,CASSPGGWEPLNEQFF,TGTGCCAGCAGCCCCGGTGGTTGGGAACCTCTCAATGAGCAGTTCTTC
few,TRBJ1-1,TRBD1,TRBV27,CASRQDRGHRNTEAFF,TGTGCCAGCAGACAGGACAGGGGGCATCGGAACACTGAAGCTTTCTTT
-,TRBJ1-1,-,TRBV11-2,CASSLAPDTEAFF,TGTGCCAGCAGCTTAGCACCGGACACTGAAGCTTTCTTT
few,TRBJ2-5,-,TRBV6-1,CASIGLGTQETQYF,TGTGCCAGCATCGGGCTGGGCACCCAAGAGACCCAGTACTTC
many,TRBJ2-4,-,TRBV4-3,CASSQRRGSGNIQYF,TGCGCCAGCAGCCAAAGAAGGGGGTCCGGAAACATTCAGTACTTC
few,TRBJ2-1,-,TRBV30,CAWSPRGGTYNEQFF,TGTGCCTGGAGTCCCAGGGGAGGAACCTACAATGAGCAGTTCTTC
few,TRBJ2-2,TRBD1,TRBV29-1,CSGGTGSTGELFF,TGCAGCGGCGGGACAGGGTCAACCGGGGAGCTGTTTTTT
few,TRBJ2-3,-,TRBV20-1,CSARVGQNTDTQYF,TGCAGTGCTAGAGTCGGCCAGAACACAGATACGCAGTATTTT
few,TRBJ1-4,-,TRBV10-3,CAISAGPSTNEKLFF,TGTGCCATCAGCGCCGGACCGTCAACTAATGAAAAACTGTTTTTT
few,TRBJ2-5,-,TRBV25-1,CASRTGTQYF,TGTGCCAGCAGGACGGGGACCCAGTACTTC
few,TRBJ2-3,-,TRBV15,CATSRTFRGESTDTQYF,TGTGCCACCAGCAGGACCTTTAGGGGGGAAAGCACAGATACGCAGTATTTT
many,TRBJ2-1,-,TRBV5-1,CASSFGTEQFF,TGCGCCAGCAGCTTCGGGACTGAGCAGTTCTTC
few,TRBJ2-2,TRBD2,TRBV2,CASSLQRGQNTGELFF,TGTGCCAGCAGTCTCCAGCGGGGGCAGAACACCGGGGAGCTGTTTTTT
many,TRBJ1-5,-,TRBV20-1,CSASYGGQPQHF,TGCAGTGCTAGTTACGGGGGTCAGCCCCAGCATTTT
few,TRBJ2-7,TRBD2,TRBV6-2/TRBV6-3,CASRPGRVRPYEQYF,TGTGCCAGCAGACCCGGGAGGGTAAGGCCCTACGAGCAGTACTTC
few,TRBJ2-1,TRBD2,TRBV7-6,CASSLQRGSYNEQFF,TGTGCCAGCAGCTTACAGCGGGGGTCCTACAATGAGCAGTTCTTC
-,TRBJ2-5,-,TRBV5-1,CASTGTGETQYF,TGCGCCAGCACTGGAACCGGGGAGACCCAGTACTTC
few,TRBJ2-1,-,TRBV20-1,CSGIARSYNEQFF,TGCAGTGGGATAGCGAGGAGCTACAATGAGCAGTTCTTC
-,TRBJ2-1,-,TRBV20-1,CSASAHEEFF,TGCAGTGCTAGCGCCCATGAGGAGTTCTTC
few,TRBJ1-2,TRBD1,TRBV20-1,CSARPGRGRLGYTF,TGCAGTGCTAGACCGGGCAGGGGGCGTTTGGGCTACACCTTC
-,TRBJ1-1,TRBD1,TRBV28,CASSAGGRNTEAFF,TGTGCCAGCAGTGCAGGGGGGAGAAACACTGAAGCTTTCTTT
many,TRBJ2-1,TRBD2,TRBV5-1,CASSSGLAETTNNEQFF,TGCGCCAGCAGCTCGGGACTAGCGGAAACGACGAACAATGAGCAGTTCTTC
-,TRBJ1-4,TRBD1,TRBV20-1,CSASQGSNEKLFF,TGCAGTGCTTCACAGGGGTCGAATGAAAAACTGTTTTTT
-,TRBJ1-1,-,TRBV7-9,CASSLPVGNTEAFF,TGTGCCAGCAGCTTACCTGTCGGGAACACTGAAGCTTTCTTT
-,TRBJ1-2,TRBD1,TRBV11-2,CASSSSGGPAPYGYTF,TGTGCCAGCAGCTCGTCAGGGGGCCCAGCCCCATATGGCTACACCTTC
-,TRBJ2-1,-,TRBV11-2,CASRALRTTSF,TGTGCCAGCAGGGCCCTCCGGACCACTTCTTTC
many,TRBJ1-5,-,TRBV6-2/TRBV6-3,CASKDYSNQPQHF,TGTGCCAGTAAAGATTATAGCAATCAGCCCCAGCATTTT
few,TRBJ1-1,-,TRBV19,CASSISDSTHTEAFF,TGTGCCAGTAGTATAAGCGACAGCACGCACACTGAAGCTTTCTTT
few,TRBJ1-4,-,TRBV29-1,CSVSGDNEKLFF,TGCAGCGTATCAGGGGATAATGAAAAACTGTTTTTT
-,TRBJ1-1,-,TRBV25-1,CASSETLAGSITNTEAFF,TGTGCCAGCAGTGAAACCCTTGCGGGGAGTATAACGAACACTGAAGCTTTCTTT
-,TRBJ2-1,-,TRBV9,CASSIGGSGSYNEQFF,TGTGCCAGCAGTATAGGAGGGAGCGGGTCCTACAATGAGCAGTTCTTC
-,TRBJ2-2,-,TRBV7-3,CASRLRATGNTGELFF,TGTGCCAGCAGATTACGGGCGACAGGGAACACCGGGGAGCTGTTTTTT
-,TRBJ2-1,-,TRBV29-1,CSVSSVYNEQFF,TGCAGCGTTAGTAGCGTCTACAATGAGCAGTTCTTC
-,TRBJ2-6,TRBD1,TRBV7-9,CASSLGQGFSGANVLTF,TGTGCCAGCAGCTTGGGACAGGGGTTCTCTGGGGCCAACGTCCTGACTTTC
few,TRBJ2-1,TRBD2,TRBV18,CASSPPSSGRREQFF,TGTGCCAGCTCACCACCGTCTAGCGGGAGGAGAGAGCAGTTCTTC
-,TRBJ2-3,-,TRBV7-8,CASSLGVSGTDTQYF,TGTGCCAGCAGCTTAGGGGTTAGCGGCACAGATACGCAGTATTTT
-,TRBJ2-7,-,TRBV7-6,CASSFGTRNHEQYF,TGTGCCAGCAGCTTCGGGACTCGCAACCACGAGCAGTACTTC
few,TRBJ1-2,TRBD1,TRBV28,CASSPSLGIDRAGGYTF,TGTGCCAGCAGTCCAAGCCTCGGGATCGACAGGGCAGGAGGCTACACCTTC
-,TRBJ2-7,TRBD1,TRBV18,CASSPRPGGLYEQYF,TGTGCCAGCTCACCACGGCCAGGGGGCCTCTACGAGCAGTACTTC
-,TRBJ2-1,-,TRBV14,CASSQETRPGQWMEQFF,TGTGCCAGCAGCCAAGAGACTAGGCCCGGCCAATGGATGGAGCAGTTCTTC
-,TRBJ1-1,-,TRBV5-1,CASSRSGGMNTEAFF,TGCGCCAGCAGCCGGAGCGGGGGGATGAACACTGAAGCTTTCTTT
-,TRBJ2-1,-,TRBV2,CASSEVDGPGDEQFF,TGTGCCAGCAGTGAAGTTGATGGGCCTGGGGATGAGCAGTTCTTC